The next 29 T cell receptor beta chains were all read from a single sample in a study of cytomegalovirus exposure and HLA in healthy donors. PCR was performed using 60 Vbeta and 13 Jbeta primers. Data came from immunoSEQ multiplex PCR; TCRdb stores just in-frame clones and leaves some out. The sample lists 140,000 to 150,000 clones, 78% occurring once. Sequencing input: PBMCs. The source is a middle-aged man in good health and CMV-seropositive.

The J gene is TRBJ1-4, the V gene TRBV29-1, with TRBD1 as a possible D gene (6 bases). The CDR3 has 12 amino acids. Germline loops: CDR1 SQVTM, CDR2 ANQGSEA. V was shortened by 5 bases and J by 7 bases, with 11 bases between the two germline ends. The CDR3 loop is CSVSGEGEKLFF. Here the CDR3 DNA reads TGCAGCGTTTCAGGGGAGGGTGAAAAACTGTTTTTT.

The rearrangement joins TRBV9 to TRBJ1-1; 10 nucleotides match TRBD1. Germline CDR1 is SGDLS and CDR2 is YYNGEE. The junction had 10 bases not matched to a gene; V was cut back by 4 bases and J by 4 bases. CDR3 length: 16 amino acids. The CDR3 nucleotides are TGTGCCAGCAGCTTACACCGGGACAGGGGAGGCACTGAAGCTTTCTTT. This sequence encodes CASSLHRDRGGTEAFF.

The genes are TRBV2 and TRBJ1-2; no clear D gene. This CDR3 has 13 residues. V was cut by 6 bases and J by 12 bases, with 20 bases left in between. Germline values: CDR1 SNHLY, CDR2 FYNNEI. The CDR3 loop reads CASRRVQPLRDTF. The CDR3 nucleotides read TGTGCCAGCAGAAGGGTACAGCCCCTGAGGGACACCTTC.

The CDR3 loop reads CASSSDVQGREKQYF. As DNA, the CDR3 is TGCGCCAGCAGCTCGGACGTCCAAGGGCGGGAGAAGCAGTACTTC. The chain uses TRBV5-1 and TRBJ2-7, with 7 nucleotides matching TRBD2. With 3 bases clipped from V and 8 bases from J, the junction kept 14 bases outside the gene matches. This CDR3 is built from 15 residues. Looked up from germline, CDR1 is SGHRS and CDR2 is YFSETQ.

V is TRBV30 and J is TRBJ1-1; possibly TRBD1 for D (6 bases). This CDR3 has 15 amino acids. The V gene lost 4 bases and the J gene lost 5 bases, with 20 bases spanning the gap. Looked up from germline, CDR1 is GTSNPN and CDR2 is SVGIG (reference sequence). CDR3 loop: CAWNTQGGLGTEAFF. The CDR3 nucleotides are TGTGCCTGGAACACACAAGGGGGATTAGGGACTGAAGCTTTCTTT.

The rearrangement uses TRBV19 and TRBJ1-2; 7 bases match TRBD1. The CDR3 spans 17 residues. V shed 5 bases, J shed 1 base, and the junction held 13 bases outside the gene matches. Germline V gene lookup returns CDR1 LNHDA and CDR2 SQIVND (reference sequence). DNA of the CDR3: TGTGCCAGTAGTTCGACGGGACAGAGAAGTTTTAACTATGGCTACACCTTC. This translates into CASSSTGQRSFNYGYTF.

V gene TRBV28 combines with J gene TRBJ1-2; the D is unclear. The CDR3 length is 14 residues. Trimming took off 8 bases at V and 8 bases at J, with 21 bases between the two ends. The germline gives CDR1 MDHEN, CDR2 SYDVKM. The CDR3 region is CASSTTRELYGYTF. The CDR3 coding sequence is TGTGCCAGCTCCACCACAAGGGAGCTGTACGGCTACACCTTC.

This sequence joins TRBV11-2 and TRBJ2-2; a possible D gene is TRBD2 (7 bases). V was trimmed by 5 bases and J by 4 bases, leaving 17 bases between them. Germline CDR1 and CDR2: SGHAT and FQNNGV. The CDR3 extends over 16 amino acids. The DNA for the CDR3 is TGTGCCAGCAGCGTAGGGGGGGGCAGGAGCACCGGGGAGCTGTTTTTT. This gives the protein CASSVGGGRSTGELFF.

This clone was seen only a few times. The chain links TRBV30 to TRBJ2-7, with TRBD2 matching 11 bases. V dropped 2 bases and J dropped 3; count of bases not matched to a gene: 0. Germline CDR1 and CDR2: GTSNPN and SVGIG (reference sequence). CDR3 length equals 13 residues. The CDR3 spells CAWSTSGSYEQYF. CDR3 bases: TGTGCCTGGAGTACTAGCGGGAGCTACGAGCAGTACTTC.

The chain carries TRBV6-5 and TRBJ2-1; 9 nucleotides agree with TRBD2. The trim removed 4 bases at V and 8 bases at J, leaving 6 bases unmatched. The CDR3 contains 14 residues. Germline V gene data show CDR1 as MNHEY and CDR2 as SVGAGI. The DNA for the CDR3 is TGTGCCAGCAGTTCCCCGGGACTAGCCTATGAGCAGTTCTTC. As protein: CASSSPGLAYEQFF.

V and J are TRBV6-1 and TRBJ1-5; 7 bases fit TRBD1. CDR1 and CDR2 from the germline V gene are MNHNS and SASEGT. The J segment lost 3 bases and the V segment lost 1 base, leaving 6 bases of the junction unmatched. The CDR3 runs to 16 residues. The CDR3: CASSEVRTGANQPQHF. The CDR3 bases are TGTGCCAGCAGTGAAGTTAGAACAGGGGCCAATCAGCCCCAGCATTTT.

To note about this clone: The junction departs from the called germline gene at one end, perhaps through a read error. The CDR3 DNA sequence: TGCGCCAGCAGATCCTACCGACGGACAGGGGAGGGAGAGACCCGGTACTTC. Translated: CASRSYRRTGEGETRYF. This chain uses TRBV5-1 with TRBJ2-5; TRBD1 agrees at 9 bases. CDR1 and CDR2 from the germline V gene are SGHRS and YFSETQ. This CDR3 region has 17 residues.

The chain recombines TRBV7-3 with TRBJ2-2, with D perhaps TRBD2 (6 bases). This CDR3 spans 16 amino acids. V lost 2 bases to trimming and J lost 0 bases, with 10 bases between them. Germline CDR1 and CDR2: SGHTA and FQGTGA. CDR3: CASSLEGLPNTGELFF. Written as DNA, the CDR3 is TGTGCCAGCAGCTTAGAGGGACTTCCGAACACCGGGGAGCTGTTTTTT.

This clone showed up just once. The DNA for the CDR3 is TGTGCCATCAGTGAAAGGACAGTCTATGGCTACACCTTC. The encoded protein is CAISERTVYGYTF. The V gene is TRBV10-3, the J gene TRBJ1-2; tentatively, D is TRBD1 (6 bases). The CDR3 has 13 amino acids. V shed 3 bases and J shed 4 bases, with 9 bases lying between them. Per the germline V gene, CDR1 is ENHRY and CDR2 is SYGVKD.

As DNA, the CDR3 is TGTGCCAGCAGCTCGAGGACAGCGAACACCGGGGAGCTGTTTTTT. Translated, it gives CASSSRTANTGELFF. This chain links TRBV7-8 with TRBJ2-2; tentatively, D is TRBD1 (6 bases). The V gene's germline CDR1 is SGHVS and CDR2 FQNEAQ. Between the trimmed V and J ends, which lost 4 bases and 0 bases, there was a span of 9 bases. This CDR3 comprises 15 residues.

The chain joins TRBV2 to TRBJ1-1, with D possibly being TRBD1 (5 bases). Trimming took 6 bases from V and 3 from J, leaving 11 bases between them. Germline loops: CDR1 SNHLY, CDR2 FYNNEI. The CDR3 spans 13 residues. CDR3 nucleotides: TGTGCCAGCAGAGTCCAGACAGACACTGAAGCTTTCTTT. This codes for CASRVQTDTEAFF.

For the CDR3, the DNA is TGTGCCAGCAGTGAGACGGCGGGGAGCTCCTACGAGCAGTACTTC. Its translation is CASSETAGSSYEQYF. The V call is TRBV6-1, the J call TRBJ2-7; tentative D call: TRBD2 (6 bases). V lost 3 bases, J lost 0 bases, and 12 bases lay in between. The CDR3 loop spans 15 amino acids. The germline V gene encodes CDR1 MNHNS and CDR2 SASEGT.

V is TRBV6-5 and J is TRBJ1-1; perhaps TRBD1 as D (5 bases). Looked up from germline, CDR1 is MNHEY and CDR2 is SVGAGI. Trimming removed 4 bases at V and 0 bases at J, with 6 bases between. The CDR3 length is 13 residues. CDR3 sequence reads: CASSWGVNTEAFF. The CDR3 DNA follows: TGTGCCAGCAGTTGGGGGGTGAACACTGAAGCTTTCTTT.

The rearrangement links TRBV19 to TRBJ1-6; 7 bases fit TRBD1. V lost 3 bases, J lost 4 bases, and 3 bases stayed unmatched. This CDR3 has 15 amino acids. CDR1 and CDR2 from the germline V gene are LNHDA and SQIVND (reference sequence). CDR3 protein: CASSMRTGYNSPLHF. The CDR3 coding sequence is TGTGCCAGTAGTATGCGGACAGGTTATAATTCACCCCTCCACTTT.

This chain connects TRBV7-9 to TRBJ1-2; the D gene is possibly TRBD1 (6 bases). Looked up from germline, CDR1 is SEHNR and CDR2 is FQNEAQ (reference sequence). Between the trimmed V and J ends, which lost 4 bases and 2 bases, there was a span of 8 bases. The CDR3 is 13 residues long. DNA for the CDR3: TGTGCCAGCAGCTCGGGACAAAACTATGGCTACACCTTC. Translating gives CASSSGQNYGYTF.

The chain has TRBV7-2 and TRBJ1-3; D possibly corresponds to TRBD1 (5 bases). The CDR3 length is 16 residues. Germline CDR1 reads SGHTA; CDR2 reads FQGNSA. Between the trimmed V and J ends, which lost 5 bases and 0 bases, there was a span of 14 bases. Here the CDR3 DNA reads TGTGCCAGCAGCAACAGGCACGGAAGCTCTGGAAACACCATATATTTT. The encoded protein is CASSNRHGSSGNTIYF.

The chain uses TRBV5-1 and TRBJ2-1, with a weak D call TRBD2 (5 bases). Germline-derived CDR1 and CDR2 are SGHRS and YFSETQ. The CDR3 is made up of 14 amino acids. Trimming took 0 bases from V and 3 from J, leaving 7 bases between them. CDR3 in amino acids: CASSLGLYYNEQFF. Here the CDR3 DNA reads TGCGCCAGCAGCTTGGGACTATACTACAATGAGCAGTTCTTC.

The chain carries TRBV2 and TRBJ1-1; D is perhaps TRBD1 (6 bases). CDR1 SNHLY and CDR2 FYNNEI come from the germline V gene. Trimming shortened V by 8 bases and J by 0 bases, and 10 bases separated the two germline ends. The CDR3 sequence is 13 residues long. The CDR3 sequence is CASAGQMNTEAFF. CDR3 bases: TGTGCCAGCGCCGGACAGATGAACACTGAAGCTTTCTTT.

J is TRBJ1-5 and V is TRBV28, with no clear D. Trimming stripped 6 bases from V and 2 bases from J, with 11 bases between. CDR1 and CDR2 (germline): MDHEN, SYDVKM. This CDR3 contains 14 residues. CDR3 coding DNA: TGTGCCAGCAGGGAGAGGGCCGGCAATCAGCCCCAGCATTTT. This gives the protein CASRERAGNQPQHF.

The rearrangement joins TRBV18 to TRBJ2-7, with 7 positions matching TRBD1. J lost 2 bases, V lost 4 bases, and 5 bases had no gene match. Germline CDR1 KGHSH, CDR2 LQKENI. This CDR3 comprises 14 residues. In nucleotides, the CDR3 is TGTGCCAGCTCACTAGGACAGGACGCCTACGAGCAGTACTTC. It specifies CASSLGQDAYEQYF.

This chain connects TRBV7-9 to TRBJ1-1; the D gene is possibly TRBD1 (6 bases). The CDR3 has 14 residues. The V end was cut by 6 bases, the J end by 1 base, with 12 bases between. Germline assignment: CDR1 SEHNR and CDR2 FQNEAQ (reference sequence). Written as DNA, the CDR3 is TGTGCCAGCAGGGGGGCAGGCGGGAACACTGAAGCTTTCTTT. This codes for CASRGAGGNTEAFF.

The CDR3 is CASSEYRAGGPGELFF. CDR3 nucleotides: TGTGCCAGCAGTGAATATAGGGCAGGGGGCCCCGGGGAGCTGTTTTTT. The rearrangement uses TRBV25-1 and TRBJ2-2, with 8 positions matching TRBD1. With V trimmed by 0 bases and J by 6 bases, 6 bases remained unmatched. Germline lookup yields CDR1 MGHDK and CDR2 SYGVNS. The CDR3 totals 16 residues.

The chain employs TRBV10-3 and TRBJ2-1; 10 bases agree with TRBD1. CDR1 and CDR2 from the germline V gene are ENHRY and SYGVKD. This CDR3 is 13 amino acids long. The trim removed 6 bases at V and 8 bases at J, leaving 4 bases unmatched. The CDR3 is CAISKTGGDEQFF. CDR3 sequence (DNA): TGTGCCATCAGCAAGACAGGGGGCGATGAGCAGTTCTTC.

This clone was counted a few times. The chain links TRBV30 to TRBJ1-1, with TRBD1 as a possible D gene (6 bases). Germline V CDR1 and CDR2: GTSNPN, SVGIG (reference sequence). The length of the CDR3 is 15 residues. With 3 bases removed from V and 1 base from J, the gap between germline ends came to 15 bases. CDR3 nucleotides: TGTGCCTGGAGGGTATCGGACAGAAGGAACACTGAAGCTTTCTTT. It specifies CAWRVSDRRNTEAFF.